These 28 T cell receptor beta chains originate from one sample sequenced in a study of response to subunit inactivated influenza vaccine. TCRdb ran MiXCR on the RT-PCR reads and lists one entry per CDR3 protein. The repertoire holds almost 250,000 distinct CDR3 sequences, with more than 9% as singletons. This specimen was non-naive T cells sorted from PBMCs, taken less than 15 days before vaccination. These receptors were taken from a man in his fifties who received an inactivated influenza vaccine.

J is TRBJ1-6 and V is TRBV7-9, with D maybe TRBD1 (6 bases). The CDR3 has 15 residues. The ends were cut back, 6 bases at V and 5 bases at J, with 14 bases in the middle. CDR1 is SEHNR and CDR2 is FQNEAQ in the germline V gene (reference sequence). The DNA for the CDR3 is TGTGCCAGCAGTGTTCGGGGGGCGAATAATTCACCCCTCCACTTT. Its translation: CASSVRGANNSPLHF.

This clonotype was counted many times. V gene TRBV7-2 combines with J gene TRBJ2-7, with TRBD2 matching 10 bases. V was pared by 1 base and J by 1 base, with 1 base of the junction left unmatched. Germline V gene data show CDR1 as SGHTA and CDR2 as FQGNSA. The CDR3 runs 15 residues. DNA for the CDR3: TGTGCCAGCAGCTTAGGGACTAGCGGATCCTACGAGCAGTACTTC. Protein product: CASSLGTSGSYEQYF.

The CDR3 region is CSARGLAGNNEQFF. The CDR3 nucleotides read TGCAGTGCTAGAGGTCTAGCGGGGAACAATGAGCAGTTCTTC. The chain uses TRBV20-1 and TRBJ2-1; 9 bases line up with TRBD2. Germline values: CDR1 DFQATT, CDR2 SNEGSKA (reference sequence). The CDR3 runs to 14 residues. V trimming: 1 base; J trimming: 5 bases; junction bases outside the gene matches: 3.

This clonotype was observed a few times. The chain uses TRBV6-1 and TRBJ1-6, with D perhaps TRBD1 (5 bases). V was clipped by 1 base and J by 0 bases, with 10 bases between them. Germline V lookup: CDR1 MNHNS, CDR2 SASEGT. CDR3 size: 17 residues. CDR3 DNA sequence: TGTGCCAGCAGTGAAGTTGGGGGGAGCTCCTATAATTCACCCCTCCACTTT. Its translation: CASSEVGGSSYNSPLHF.

The chain links TRBV2 to TRBJ1-1; 9 positions match TRBD1. Germline CDR1 and CDR2: SNHLY and FYNNEI. Trimming took 5 bases from V and 6 from J; bases not matched to a gene: 4. CDR3 length: 13 residues. CDR3 sequence reads: CASSWTGESEAFF. DNA for the CDR3: TGTGCCAGCAGTTGGACAGGGGAGTCTGAAGCTTTCTTT.

This clonotype was seen many times. V gene TRBV4-2 combines with J gene TRBJ1-2, with D possibly matching TRBD1 (6 bases). Germline V gene data show CDR1 as LGHNA and CDR2 as YNFKEQ. This CDR3 region has 15 residues. Trimming took 0 bases from V and 2 from J, leaving 10 bases between them. The CDR3 protein is CASSQEKTGNYGYTF. Written as DNA, the CDR3 is TGTGCCAGCAGCCAAGAAAAGACAGGAAACTATGGCTACACCTTC.

V is TRBV5-6 and J is TRBJ1-4, with unresolved D. The V end was cut by 1 base, the J end by 4 bases, with 2 bases between. Germline V lookup: CDR1 SGHDT, CDR2 YYEEEE. The CDR3 is made up of 12 amino acids. The chain's CDR3 is CASSLNNEKLFF. CDR3 coding DNA: TGTGCCAGCAGCTTGAATAATGAAAAACTGTTTTTT.

This clonotype appeared many times. The chain employs TRBV29-1 and TRBJ2-7; D not certain. This CDR3 is built from 10 residues. In germline, CDR1 is SQVTM, CDR2 ANQGSEA. Trimming stripped 3 bases from V and 9 bases from J, with 9 bases between. CDR3 in DNA: TGCAGCGTTGATGATAAGGGGCAGTACTTC. It yields the protein CSVDDKGQYF.

This clonotype was observed a few times. This chain links TRBV5-1 with TRBJ2-7; unclear D gene. Germline V gives CDR1 SGHRS, CDR2 YFSETQ. The V gene lost 4 bases and the J gene lost 5 bases, with 16 bases spanning the gap. This CDR3 region has 14 residues. The CDR3 bases are TGCGCCAGCAGCGGGTACGACGCGGCCCACGAGCAGTACTTC. Protein sequence: CASSGYDAAHEQYF.

The sample holds many counts of this clonotype. This chain connects TRBV7-9 to TRBJ2-3; TRBD2 matches 9 bases. From germline, CDR1 is SEHNR and CDR2 FQNEAQ (reference sequence). J lost 1 base, V lost 5 bases, and 7 bases had no gene match. The CDR3 is made up of 16 amino acids. The CDR3 protein is CASSQTSGRGTDTQYF. The CDR3 DNA is TGTGCCAGCAGCCAGACTAGCGGCCGGGGCACAGATACGCAGTATTTT.

This clonotype was detected only a few times. This chain links TRBV12-3 or TRBV12-4 with TRBJ2-7; 7 bases are a match to TRBD1. J lost 2 bases, V lost 7 bases, and 8 bases had no gene match. The CDR3 totals 14 residues. The CDR3 DNA sequence: TGTGCCAGCAAGGGTACAGGGGAGACCTACGAGCAGTACTTC. This gives the protein CASKGTGETYEQYF.

The table lists this clonotype with many counts. The chain employs TRBV5-1 and TRBJ2-3, with TRBD2 identical over 8 bases. Trimming at V came to 2 bases and at J to 3 bases, leaving 5 bases not matched to a gene. The CDR3 has 15 amino acids. CDR1 is SGHRS, CDR2 YFSETQ, per germline. The CDR3 coding sequence is TGCGCCAGCAGCTTAGCGGGAGCTTGGACAGATACGCAGTATTTT. This translates into CASSLAGAWTDTQYF.

This clonotype was seen many times. The J gene is TRBJ2-2, the V gene TRBV20-1; 9 bases fit TRBD2. The CDR3 spans 16 residues. In germline, CDR1 is DFQATT, CDR2 SNEGSKA (reference sequence). V lost 0 bases to trimming and J lost 2 bases; unmatched junction nucleotides: 4. The CDR3 bases are TGCAGTGCTAGAGATAGGCTAGCGGGAAACACCGGGGAGCTGTTTTTT. The encoded protein is CSARDRLAGNTGELFF.

This clonotype was picked up a small number of times. The chain joins TRBV20-1 to TRBJ1-2; D may be TRBD1 (6 bases). Trimming removed 3 bases at V and 4 bases at J, with 18 bases between. The CDR3 loop spans 15 amino acids. Germline assignment: CDR1 DFQATT and CDR2 SNEGSKA (reference sequence). The CDR3 loop reads CSASPQGWGGYGYTF. In DNA form, the CDR3 reads TGCAGTGCTAGTCCACAGGGATGGGGAGGCTATGGCTACACCTTC.

This clonotype was found a few times. The CDR3 DNA reads as TGTGCCAGCAGACGGACAGGGAACAGCCACGAGCAGTACTTC. Encoded protein: CASRRTGNSHEQYF. V gene TRBV6-1 combines with J gene TRBJ2-7, with 8 bases identical to TRBD1. The CDR3 totals 14 residues. Trimming cost V 6 bases and J 5 bases; bases outside gene matches: 9. In germline, CDR1 is MNHNS, CDR2 SASEGT.

This clonotype was seen at least ten times. Here the CDR3 DNA reads TGCGCCAGCAGCTTGGACGGCGGCAGAGAGTATTCACCCCTCCACTTT. Residues: CASSLDGGREYSPLHF. The chain links TRBV5-1 to TRBJ1-6; no firm D call. With 0 bases removed from V and 8 bases from J, the gap between germline ends came to 15 bases. The CDR3 runs 16 residues. CDR1 and CDR2 from the germline V gene are SGHRS and YFSETQ.

The rearrangement uses TRBV11-2 and TRBJ2-1; 8 nucleotides agree with TRBD1. The CDR3 runs 18 residues. Trimming removed 5 bases from V and 4 bases from J; junction bases left unmatched: 16. CDR1 is SGHAT, CDR2 FQNNGV, per germline. DNA of the CDR3: TGTGCCAGCAGCCTAACCCGACCAGCCCGGACAGGGTACAATGAGCAGTTCTTC. This gives the protein CASSLTRPARTGYNEQFF.

The chain employs TRBV4-2 and TRBJ2-7; the D is unclear. The CDR3 extends over 14 amino acids. CDR1 is LGHNA, CDR2 YNFKEQ, per germline. V lost 3 bases and J 0 bases, leaving 9 bases between the germline ends. The CDR3 protein is CASSQGRSSYEQYF. The CDR3 bases are TGTGCCAGCAGCCAGGGTCGCAGCTCCTACGAGCAGTACTTC.

The V gene is TRBV4-2, the J gene TRBJ1-5; maybe TRBD1 (6 bases). The CDR3 contains 15 residues. CDR1 and CDR2 from the germline V gene are LGHNA and YNFKEQ. V lost 5 bases to trimming and J lost 1 base, with 12 bases between them. This CDR3 reads CASSKQGASNQPQHF. The CDR3 DNA reads TGTGCCAGCAGCAAACAGGGTGCGAGCAATCAGCCCCAGCATTTT.

This clonotype showed up many times. This chain joins TRBV6-2 or TRBV6-3 and TRBJ1-6; TRBD1 agrees at 8 bases. J lost 9 bases, V lost 2 bases, and 3 bases had no gene match. Germline V CDR1 and CDR2: MNHEY, SVGEGT. The CDR3 loop spans 14 amino acids. CDR3 nucleotide sequence: TGTGCCAGCAGTTACGGGACAGGCTCTTCACCCCTCCACTTT. This codes for CASSYGTGSSPLHF.

This clonotype was detected a few times. This chain links TRBV7-3 with TRBJ1-1; TRBD1 aligns across 9 bases. Per the germline V gene, CDR1 is SGHTA and CDR2 is FQGTGA. The length of the CDR3 is 16 residues. The J segment lost 4 bases and the V segment lost 2 bases, leaving 8 bases of the junction unmatched. The DNA for the CDR3 is TGTGCCAGCAGCTTATCGGGGACAGGGCGGACCACTGAAGCTTTCTTT. This encodes CASSLSGTGRTTEAFF.

This chain joins TRBV7-9 and TRBJ2-2, with a tentative D call TRBD1 (5 bases). CDR3 length equals 17 residues. Germline V gene lookup returns CDR1 SEHNR and CDR2 FQNEAQ (reference sequence). Deletions cut 6 bases from V and 6 bases from J, with 23 bases between. The CDR3 nucleotides read TGTGCCAGCAGTCCCAAAGGGGCCACTACCTTCCCCGGGGAGCTGTTTTTT. Amino acids: CASSPKGATTFPGELFF.

The chain carries TRBV6-5 and TRBJ1-1; weak D call: TRBD1 (5 bases). Germline V gene data show CDR1 as MNHEY and CDR2 as SVGAGI. This CDR3 has 19 residues. Trimming shortened V by 0 bases and J by 4 bases, and 24 bases separated the two germline ends. The CDR3 is CASSYSPLSVAGIGTEAFF. CDR3 DNA: TGTGCCAGCAGTTACTCCCCCCTTTCGGTCGCAGGGATCGGCACTGAAGCTTTCTTT.

This clonotype was counted between two and nine times. The chain uses TRBV28 and TRBJ1-5, with D uncertain. The CDR3 has 12 residues. The germline V gene encodes CDR1 MDHEN and CDR2 SYDVKM. The V end lost 6 bases, the J end lost 0 bases, and 3 bases lay between the germline ends. In DNA form, the CDR3 reads TGTGCCAGCAGGGTTAGCAATCAGCCCCAGCATTTT. It yields the protein CASRVSNQPQHF.

This clonotype has a handful of counts. The gene calls are TRBV4-3 and TRBJ2-3, with 10 bases aligning to TRBD2. This CDR3 spans 17 amino acids. Germline assignment: CDR1 LGHNA and CDR2 YSLEER. V shed 2 bases, J shed 5 bases, and the junction held 10 bases outside the gene matches. As DNA, the CDR3 is TGCGCCAGCAGCCAATATATGAGCGGGGGGGCTCGAGATACGCAGTATTTT. Its translation is CASSQYMSGGARDTQYF.

This clonotype has only one observation. Its ends do not fully match the called genes, so a read error is possible. The gene calls are TRBV20-1 and TRBJ1-5; a weak D match, TRBD1 (6 bases). Germline CDR1 DFQATT, CDR2 SNEGSKA (reference sequence). The CDR3 totals 17 residues. The CDR3 coding sequence is TGCTGTGCTAGAGATTTACAGGGCCCAGGTAGCAATCAGCCCCAGCATTTT. Its protein is CCARDLQGPGSNQPQHF.

This clonotype was detected only a few times. One end of the junction varies from germline; a read error may be responsible. The chain combines TRBV20-1 with TRBJ1-3, with TRBD1 matching 7 bases. The germline V gene encodes CDR1 DFQATT and CDR2 SNEGSKA (reference sequence). This CDR3 contains 14 residues. CDR3 residues: CSARDRDSGNTIYF. For the CDR3, the DNA is TGCAGTGCTCGAGACAGGGACTCTGGAAACACCATATATTTT.

This clonotype occurred many times. The chain uses TRBV7-8 and TRBJ1-4; TRBD1 aligns across 10 bases. Germline V gives CDR1 SGHVS, CDR2 FQNEAQ. This CDR3 is built from 15 residues. V lost 5 bases, J lost 4 bases, and 4 bases stayed unmatched. This chain's CDR3 is CASSKGTGVNEKLFF. Written as DNA, the CDR3 is TGTGCCAGCAGCAAAGGGACAGGGGTTAATGAAAAACTGTTTTTT.